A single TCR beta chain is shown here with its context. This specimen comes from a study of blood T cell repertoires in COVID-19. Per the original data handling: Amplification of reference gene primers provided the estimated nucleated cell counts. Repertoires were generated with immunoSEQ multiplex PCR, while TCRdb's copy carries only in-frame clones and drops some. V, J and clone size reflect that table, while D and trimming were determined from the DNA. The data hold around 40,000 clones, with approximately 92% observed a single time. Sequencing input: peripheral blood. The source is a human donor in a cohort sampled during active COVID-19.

Here the CDR3 DNA reads TGTGCCAGCAGCCAACAACCGGTGGGAGCCTATGGCTACACCTTC. It yields the protein CASSQQPVGAYGYTF. V and J are TRBV3-1 (or the pseudogene TRBV3-2) and TRBJ1-2; unclear D gene. The CDR3 loop spans 15 amino acids. The V gene lost 2 bases and the J gene lost 4 bases, with 14 bases spanning the gap. Germline values: CDR1 LGHDT, CDR2 YNNKEL (reference sequence).